This T cell receptor (beta chain) emerged from a study of graft-versus-host responses after intestinal transplantation. Study-level background: Each recipient received a multivisceral, liver-intestinal, or isolated intestinal graft. Anti-thymocyte globulin induction preceded two to four years of tacrolimus and steroid maintenance in all recipients.

Intraepithelial and lamina propria lymphocytes were isolated from graft specimens. Regarding the study as a whole: Allografts of one patient group, those with graft-donor T cell macrochimerism, had high graft-versus-host to host-versus-graft clonal ratios. GvH clones appeared in recipient marrow, some first in ileum or blood.

Comments on this clone: Antigen unknown.

Germline lookup yields CDR1 SGHAT and CDR2 FQNNGV. This CDR3 has 14 residues. V gave up 1 base and J gave up 5 bases; unmatched junction bases: 5. Method: immunoSEQ multiplex PCR; TCRdb's copy keeps in-frame clones and lacks some. The sample lists around 8,100 clones, 82% occurring once. The source of this sequence is a human patient who received an intestinal transplant, so some T cells may come from the graft donor. The genes are TRBV11-2 and TRBJ2-7; TRBD2 matches 7 bases. The sample consisted of ileum tissue, taken about 130 days after transplant. The CDR3 spells CASSLAGRVHEQYF. CDR3 in DNA: TGTGCCAGCAGCTTAGCTGGGAGGGTCCACGAGCAGTACTTC.